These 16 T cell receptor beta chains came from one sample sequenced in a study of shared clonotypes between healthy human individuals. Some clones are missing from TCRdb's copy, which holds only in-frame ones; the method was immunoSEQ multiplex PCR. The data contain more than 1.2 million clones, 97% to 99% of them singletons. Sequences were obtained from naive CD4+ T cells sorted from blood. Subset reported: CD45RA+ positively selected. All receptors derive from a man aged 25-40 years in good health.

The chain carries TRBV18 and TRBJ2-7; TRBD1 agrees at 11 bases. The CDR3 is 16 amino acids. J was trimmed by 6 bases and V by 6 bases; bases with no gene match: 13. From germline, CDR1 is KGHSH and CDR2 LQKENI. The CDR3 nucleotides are TGTGCCAGCTCGGAGAGGCCAGGGACAGGGGGTGTCGAGCAGTACTTC. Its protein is CASSERPGTGGVEQYF.

CDR3 in DNA: TGTGCCAGCAGTCTGACAGGGGGCAACACAGATACGCAGTATTTT. Its translation: CASSLTGGNTDTQYF. The chain links TRBV7-3 to TRBJ2-3; 10 bases agree with TRBD1. Per germline, CDR1 SGHTA and CDR2 FQGTGA. The CDR3 has 15 residues. After removal of 6 bases from V and 2 bases from J, the junction contained 5 bases not matched to a gene.

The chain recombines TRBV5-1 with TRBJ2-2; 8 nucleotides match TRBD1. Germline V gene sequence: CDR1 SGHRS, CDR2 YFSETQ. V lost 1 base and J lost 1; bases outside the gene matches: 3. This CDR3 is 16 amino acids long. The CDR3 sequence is CASSLRTGQNTGELFF. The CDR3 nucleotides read TGCGCCAGCAGCTTGCGGACAGGGCAGAACACCGGGGAGCTGTTTTTT.

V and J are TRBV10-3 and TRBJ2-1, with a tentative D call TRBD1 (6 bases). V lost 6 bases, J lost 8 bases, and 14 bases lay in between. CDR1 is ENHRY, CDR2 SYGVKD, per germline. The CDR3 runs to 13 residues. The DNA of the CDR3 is TGTGCCATCAGGAGGGCCAGGGGCGATGAGCAGTTCTTC. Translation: CAIRRARGDEQFF.

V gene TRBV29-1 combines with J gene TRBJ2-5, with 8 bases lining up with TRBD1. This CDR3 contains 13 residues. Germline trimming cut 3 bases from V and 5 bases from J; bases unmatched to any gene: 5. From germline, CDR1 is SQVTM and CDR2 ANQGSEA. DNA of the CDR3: TGCAGCGTTGACAGGGGGCGCCGGGAGACCCAGTACTTC. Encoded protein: CSVDRGRRETQYF. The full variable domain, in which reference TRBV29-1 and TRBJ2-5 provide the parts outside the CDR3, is SAVISQKPSRDICQRGTSLTIQCQVDSQVTMMFWYRQQPGQSLTLIATANQGSEATYESGFVIDKFPISRPNLTFSTLTVSNMSPEDSSIYLCSVDRGRRETQYFGPGTRLLVL.

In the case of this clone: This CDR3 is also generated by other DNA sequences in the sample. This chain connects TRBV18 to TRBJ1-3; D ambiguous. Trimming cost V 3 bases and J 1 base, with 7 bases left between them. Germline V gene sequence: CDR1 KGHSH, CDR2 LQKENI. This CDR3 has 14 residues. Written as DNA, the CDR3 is TGTGCCAGCTCACCGCCGGGATCTGGAAACACCATATATTTT. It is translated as CASSPPGSGNTIYF.

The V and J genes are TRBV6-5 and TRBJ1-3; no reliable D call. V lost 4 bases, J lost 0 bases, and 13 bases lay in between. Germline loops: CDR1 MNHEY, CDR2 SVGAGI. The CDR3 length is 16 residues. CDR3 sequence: CASSSRRLSSGNTIYF. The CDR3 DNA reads TGTGCCAGCAGTTCTCGGCGCCTGAGCTCTGGAAACACCATATATTTT.

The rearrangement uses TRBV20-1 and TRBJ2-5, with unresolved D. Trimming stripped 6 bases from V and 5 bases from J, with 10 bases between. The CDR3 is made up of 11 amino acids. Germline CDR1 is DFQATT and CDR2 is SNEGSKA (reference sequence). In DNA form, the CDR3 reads TGCAGTGCCGGAAGGAAGGAGACCCAGTACTTC. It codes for CSAGRKETQYF.

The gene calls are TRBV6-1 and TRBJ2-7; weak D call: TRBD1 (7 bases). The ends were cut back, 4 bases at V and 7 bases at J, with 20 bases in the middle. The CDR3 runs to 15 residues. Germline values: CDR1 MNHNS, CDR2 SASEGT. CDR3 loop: CASSASTGEVWEQYF. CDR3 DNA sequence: TGTGCCAGCAGTGCTTCCACAGGGGAGGTTTGGGAGCAGTACTTC.

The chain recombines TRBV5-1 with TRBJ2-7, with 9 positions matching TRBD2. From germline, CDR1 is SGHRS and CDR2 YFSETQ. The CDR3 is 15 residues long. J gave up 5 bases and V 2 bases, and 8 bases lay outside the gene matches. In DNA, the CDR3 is TGCGCCAGCAGCTTTATGTGGGCGGGAGGGAACGAGCAGTACTTC. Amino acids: CASSFMWAGGNEQYF.

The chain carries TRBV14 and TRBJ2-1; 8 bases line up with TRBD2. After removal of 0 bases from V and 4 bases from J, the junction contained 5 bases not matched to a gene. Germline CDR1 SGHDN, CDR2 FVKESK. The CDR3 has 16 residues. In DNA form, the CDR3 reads TGTGCCAGCAGCCAAGACAGGCTAGCGGGTTACAATGAGCAGTTCTTC. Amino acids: CASSQDRLAGYNEQFF.

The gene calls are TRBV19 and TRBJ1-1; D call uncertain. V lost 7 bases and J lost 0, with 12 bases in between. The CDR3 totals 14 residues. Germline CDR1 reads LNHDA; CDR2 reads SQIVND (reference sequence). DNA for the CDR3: TGTGCCAGTAACCGGGATCAGGTGAACACTGAAGCTTTCTTT. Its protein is CASNRDQVNTEAFF. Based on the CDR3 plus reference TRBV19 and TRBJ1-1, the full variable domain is DGGITQSPKYLFRKEGQNVTLSCEQNLNHDAMYWYRQDPGQGLRLIYYSQIVNDFQKGDIAEGYSVSREKKESFPLTVTSAQKNPTAFYLCASNRDQVNTEAFFGQGTRLTVV.

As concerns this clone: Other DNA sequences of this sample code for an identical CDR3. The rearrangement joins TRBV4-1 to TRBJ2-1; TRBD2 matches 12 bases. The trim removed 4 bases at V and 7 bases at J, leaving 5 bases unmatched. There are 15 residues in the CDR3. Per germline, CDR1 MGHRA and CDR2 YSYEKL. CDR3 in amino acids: CASSLGLAGYNEQFF. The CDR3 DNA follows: TGCGCCAGCAGCCTAGGACTAGCGGGGTATAATGAGCAGTTCTTC.

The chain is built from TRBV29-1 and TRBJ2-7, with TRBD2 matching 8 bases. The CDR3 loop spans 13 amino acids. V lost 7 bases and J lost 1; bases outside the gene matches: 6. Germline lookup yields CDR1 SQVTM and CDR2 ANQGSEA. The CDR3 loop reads CSAVSGRSYEQYF. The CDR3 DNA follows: TGCAGCGCTGTGAGCGGGAGATCCTACGAGCAGTACTTC.

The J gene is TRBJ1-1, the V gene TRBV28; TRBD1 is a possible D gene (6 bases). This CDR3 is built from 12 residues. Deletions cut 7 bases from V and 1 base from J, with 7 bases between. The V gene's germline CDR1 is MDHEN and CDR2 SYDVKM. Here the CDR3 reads CASTTGNTEAFF. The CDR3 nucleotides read TGTGCCAGCACGACAGGGAACACTGAAGCTTTCTTT.

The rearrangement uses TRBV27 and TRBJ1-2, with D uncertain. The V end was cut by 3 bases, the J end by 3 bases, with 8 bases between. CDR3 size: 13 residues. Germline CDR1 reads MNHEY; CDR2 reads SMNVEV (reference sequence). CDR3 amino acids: CASSLFPDYGYTF. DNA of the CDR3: TGTGCCAGCAGTTTGTTCCCAGACTATGGCTACACCTTC.